The 9 T cell receptor beta chains below come from one sample, sequenced in a study of blood T cell repertoires in COVID-19. Generated by immunoSEQ multiplex PCR, the TCRdb table keeps only in-frame clones and is missing some. The sample shows about 150,000 clones, 80% to 90% of them seen only once. Material for sequencing was peripheral blood. The receptor source for this set is a woman between 65 and 79 years old with acute or convalescent COVID-19.

The chain joins TRBV28 to TRBJ1-2; D is undetermined. Trimming took off 5 bases at V and 0 bases at J, with 4 bases between the two ends. The CDR3 contains 12 residues. Germline V gives CDR1 MDHEN, CDR2 SYDVKM. CDR3 in DNA: TGTGCCAGCAGTATCACTAACTATGGCTACACCTTC. Amino acids: CASSITNYGYTF.

The J gene is TRBJ1-2, the V gene TRBV2; no reliable D call. This CDR3 region has 12 residues. Deletions cut 6 bases from V and 4 bases from J, with 9 bases between. CDR1 is SNHLY, CDR2 FYNNEI, per germline. Here the CDR3 reads CASRRMVYGYTF. The CDR3, as DNA: TGTGCCAGCAGGAGAATGGTCTATGGCTACACCTTC.

The chain joins TRBV6-4 to TRBJ2-3, with 10 bases lining up with TRBD2. The trim removed 5 bases at V and 1 base at J, leaving 3 bases unmatched. CDR1 and CDR2 from the germline V gene are MRHNA and SNTAGT. The CDR3 runs 15 residues. CDR3 sequence (DNA): TGTGCCAGCAGTCTAGCGGGGGCCCGCACAGATACGCAGTATTTT. It encodes CASSLAGARTDTQYF.

The gene calls are TRBV5-1 and TRBJ1-1, with TRBD1 matching over 7 bases. The germline V gene encodes CDR1 SGHRS and CDR2 YFSETQ. V shed 5 bases and J 1 base; nucleotides not matched to a gene: 5. The CDR3 is 14 residues long. CDR3: CASRPGTENTEAFF. CDR3 DNA: TGCGCCAGCAGACCCGGGACAGAGAACACTGAAGCTTTCTTT. The whole variable domain, remainder taken from reference TRBV5-1 and TRBJ1-1, is KAGVTQTPRYLIKTRGQQVTLSCSPISGHRSVSWYQQTPGQGLQFLFEYFSETQRNKGNFPGRFSGRQFSNSRSEMNVSTLELGDSALYLCASRPGTENTEAFFGQGTRLTVV.

The chain joins TRBV20-1 to TRBJ1-6, with D maybe TRBD1 (5 bases). The CDR3 sequence is 12 residues long. V was clipped by 3 bases and J by 14 bases, with 14 bases between them. CDR1 and CDR2 (germline): DFQATT, SNEGSKA (reference sequence). Here the CDR3 reads CSASAGSRALHF. CDR3 sequence (DNA): TGCAGTGCTAGTGCAGGGTCAAGAGCCCTCCACTTT.

V usage is TRBV28 and J usage is TRBJ1-3; a weak D match, TRBD1 (6 bases). Germline lookup yields CDR1 MDHEN and CDR2 SYDVKM. The CDR3 loop spans 17 amino acids. Between the trimmed V and J ends, which lost 2 bases and 0 bases, there was a span of 14 bases. CDR3 DNA sequence: TGTGCCAGCAGTTTACCAGGGGCCGTGCCCTCTGGAAACACCATATATTTT. Translation: CASSLPGAVPSGNTIYF.

V gene TRBV9 combines with J gene TRBJ1-1, with TRBD1 matching 7 bases. V was clipped by 3 bases and J by 0 bases; unmatched bases: 11. CDR3 length: 17 residues. Germline values: CDR1 SGDLS, CDR2 YYNGEE. Written as DNA, the CDR3 is TGTGCCAGCAGCGCAGGGACAGAAAACTTCATGAACACTGAAGCTTTCTTT. Translation: CASSAGTENFMNTEAFF. Based on the CDR3 plus reference TRBV9 and TRBJ1-1, the full variable domain is DSGVTQTPKHLITATGQRVTLRCSPRSGDLSVYWYQQSLDQGLQFLIQYYNGEERAKGNILERFSAQQFPDLHSELNLSSLELGDSALYFCASSAGTENFMNTEAFFGQGTRLTVV.

The chain couples TRBV11-2 to TRBJ2-1, with 7 bases fitting TRBD1. The V and J ends lost 2 bases and 8 bases, in that order; junction bases with no gene match: 9. Germline assignment: CDR1 SGHAT and CDR2 FQNNGV. This CDR3 contains 15 residues. CDR3 protein: CASSLNVAQGDEQFF. The CDR3 DNA is TGTGCCAGCAGCTTAAACGTCGCGCAGGGGGATGAGCAGTTCTTC.

This clone appeared a few times. The genes are TRBV4-1 and TRBJ2-7; the D is unclear. Germline assignment: CDR1 MGHRA and CDR2 YSYEKL. This CDR3 has 15 amino acids. V gave up 0 bases and J gave up 0 bases, with 9 bases separating them. The CDR3 reads CASSQELVSSYEQYF. CDR3 DNA sequence: TGCGCCAGCAGCCAAGAGCTAGTTAGCTCCTACGAGCAGTACTTC.